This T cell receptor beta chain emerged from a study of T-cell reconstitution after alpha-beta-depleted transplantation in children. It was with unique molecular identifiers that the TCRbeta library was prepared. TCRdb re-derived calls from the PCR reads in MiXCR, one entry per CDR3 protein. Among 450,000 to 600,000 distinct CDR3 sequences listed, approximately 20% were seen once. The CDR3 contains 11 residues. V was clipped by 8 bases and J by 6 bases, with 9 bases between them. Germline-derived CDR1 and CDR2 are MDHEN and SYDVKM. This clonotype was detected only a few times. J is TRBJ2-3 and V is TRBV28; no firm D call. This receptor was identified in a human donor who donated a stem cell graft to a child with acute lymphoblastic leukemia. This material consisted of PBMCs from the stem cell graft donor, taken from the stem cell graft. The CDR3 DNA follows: TGTGCCAGCGACCAAGCGGATACGCAGTATTTT. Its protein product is CASDQADTQYF.